This T cell receptor (beta chain) originates from a study of metastatic and nonmetastatic thyroid tumors. Study-level information: The comparison covered peripheral blood and tumor or nodule tissue in malignant and benign thyroid patients.

Study outcomes and limitations: Within blood and tumor, benign nodules reportedly had significantly lower TCR beta diversity than malignant thyroid tumors did.

On this clone: What it binds is not known. A much larger clonotype is one base distant, so this may be a read error. This same CDR3 is encoded by further DNA sequences in the sample.

MiXCR reprocessed the PCR reads for TCRdb. The sample gives about 9,000 clones, approximately 14% of which show up once; 4.5% to 6% is in the top ten. No patient had received any treatment before thyroid surgery. This TCR was recovered from a female donor with papillary thyroid cancer or a benign thyroid nodule (not recorded which). Some clones in this sample may be carry-over from other donors' samples. The sequenced sample was blood.

The CDR3 coding sequence is TGTGCCAGCAGCCTCGGGGGGCTTGAGACCCAGTACTTC. It is translated as CASSLGGLETQYF. The rearrangement joins TRBV9 to TRBJ2-5; D possibly corresponds to TRBD2 (7 bases). Germline V gene lookup returns CDR1 SGDLS and CDR2 YYNGEE. The CDR3 covers 13 residues. Trimming shortened V by 4 bases and J by 5 bases, and 12 bases separated the two germline ends.